This entry concerns a single TCR beta chain. The antigen remains unidentified. The sample is drawn from a study of shared clonotypes between healthy human individuals. CDR3 size: 15 residues. Germline V gene sequence: CDR1 KGHSH, CDR2 LQKENI. Trimming removed 5 bases at V and 0 bases at J, with 10 bases between. Study observations and caveats: Memory subsets generally showed lower estimated richness than naive subsets.

Clones were sequenced by immunoSEQ multiplex PCR, and TCRdb holds only the in-frame ones, with some missing. The table has 550,000 to 850,000 clones, under 80% seen once; the top ten hold approximately 1.7%. V usage is TRBV18 and J usage is TRBJ1-4, with D tentatively TRBD1 (5 bases). This TCR derives from a woman in her twenties or thirties in good health. Sample: memory CD4+ T cells sorted from blood. The subset was: CD45RA-negative fraction. Written as DNA, the CDR3 is TGTGCCAGCTCATCACAGACAGCAACTAATGAAAAACTGTTTTTT. Protein product: CASSSQTATNEKLFF. The whole variable domain, remainder taken from reference TRBV18 and TRBJ1-4, is NAGVMQNPRHLVRRRGQEARLRCSPMKGHSHVYWYRQLPEEGLKFMVYLQKENIIDESGMPKERFSAEFPKEGPSILRIQQVVRGDSAAYFCASSSQTATNEKLFFGSGTQLSVL.